The text below deals with one TCR beta chain. Random hexamers primed reverse transcription of about 0.45 to 1 ug RNA. Across 54 Vbeta and 13 Jbeta, TCR beta CDR3 was amplified with immunoSEQ multiplex PCR. A single record per CDR3 protein comes from TCRdb applying MiXCR to the immunoSEQ multiplex PCR reads. The sample includes 200,000 or so distinct CDR3 sequences, about 95% of them seen just once. The data originate from a study of CD8 T cells in Susac syndrome. TCR beta sequences were obtained from blood CD8+ and CD4+ T cells. The CD8+ and CD4+ T cells were isolated magnetically using a negative isolation approach, whereas the TEMRA cells were enriched by FACS. This CDR3 contains 16 residues. Trimming left V 3 bases short and J 4 bases short, with 13 bases between. Per germline, CDR1 LGHDT and CDR2 YNNKEL (reference sequence).

This chain links TRBV3-1 with TRBJ2-6; the D is unclear. Sequences were obtained from CD4+ T cells from PBMCs. This TCR was sampled from a human donor with multiple sclerosis. The CDR3 region is CASSHLHPLGANVLTF. CDR3 DNA sequence: TGTGCCAGCAGCCATTTACACCCCCTCGGGGCCAACGTCCTGACTTTC.